These T cell receptor beta chains were read from a single sample in a study of blood T cell repertoires in COVID-19. Data came from immunoSEQ multiplex PCR; TCRdb stores just in-frame clones and leaves some out. The profile shows around 20,000 clones, roughly 88% of them singletons. Input material: peripheral blood. All receptors come from a human donor in a cohort sampled during active COVID-19. The donor label of this sample is uncertain. CDR3s include the opening cysteine and the closing phenylalanine or tryptophan. D genes are given only for firm matches.

TRBJ2-2	-	TRBV6-6	CASSYSLDAGELFF
TRBJ1-1	-	TRBV18	CASSPTPDSMNTEAFF
TRBJ1-1	-	TRBV19	CASSRGRSNTEAFF
TRBJ2-7	-	TRBV28	CASSATTYEQYF
TRBJ2-1	TRBD1	TRBV5-1	CASSLPTGTGDNEQFF
TRBJ1-2	TRBD1	TRBV5-4	CASSTDRRYTF
TRBJ2-5	TRBD1	TRBV4-2	CASSPQGTGVSETQYF
TRBJ2-5	-	TRBV5-1	CASSLAAGQQETQYF
TRBJ2-3	TRBD1	TRBV10-2	CASARQGPGTDTQYF
TRBJ2-7	TRBD2	TRBV13	CASSSSGRNTYEQYF
TRBJ2-7	TRBD2	TRBV2	CASRIPLAGSYEQYF
TRBJ2-7	TRBD2	TRBV28	CASSHPSLAGTEQYF
TRBJ2-3	-	TRBV5-1	CASSLVLGGGTTDTQYF
TRBJ2-1	TRBD2	TRBV19	CASSILPERELDNEQFF
TRBJ1-5	TRBD1	TRBV7-2	CASSSPGQGDYQPQHF
TRBJ1-4	TRBD1	TRBV6-5	CASSRPGTGFEKLFF
TRBJ2-5	TRBD2	TRBV15	CATSTETSVETQYF
TRBJ2-7	TRBD2	TRBV11-3	CASSEGLAGVGEQYF
TRBJ2-1	TRBD1	TRBV29-1	CSGTGTGNEQFF
TRBJ1-4	-	TRBV7-9	CASSSRQLKEKLFF